Each of the 5 T cell receptor beta chains below was sequenced from the same sample in a study of monozygotic twins with inflammatory bowel disease. Using the 5' RACE reads, TCRdb records one entry per CDR3 protein without DNA. In all, the sample yields around 410,000 distinct CDR3 sequences. Sequencing was carried out using blood. These receptors were taken from a human donor with ulcerative colitis or Crohn's disease, or a healthy co-twin of an affected twin (not recorded which).

The chain uses TRBV18 and TRBJ2-7; the TRBD2 assignment by TCRdb is unverifiable without DNA. CDR1 is KGHSH and CDR2 is LQKENI in the germline V gene. The CDR3 covers 16 residues. The CDR3 spells CASSPPGGLASHEQYF.

V gene TRBV7-9 combines with J gene TRBJ2-5; TCRdb returns TRBD1, unconfirmable since there is no DNA. The germline V gene encodes CDR1 SEHNR and CDR2 FQNEAQ (reference sequence). The CDR3 contains 15 residues. This CDR3 is CASSSYRLPAETQYF.

The chain joins TRBV20-1 to TRBJ2-2; TCRdb's D call of TRBD1 is untestable without DNA. This CDR3 has 16 amino acids. CDR1 and CDR2 from the germline V gene are DFQATT and SNEGSKA (reference sequence). CDR3 residues: CSGRRTGSLNTGELFF.

The chain recombines TRBV6-2 or TRBV6-3 with TRBJ2-7; TCRdb gives TRBD2 as the D gene, but with no DNA this cannot be confirmed. The CDR3 sequence is 15 residues long. The V gene's germline CDR1 is MNHEY and CDR2 SVGEGT. The CDR3 sequence is CATQGLAGESYEQYF.

The gene calls are TRBV6-1 and TRBJ1-5; the TCRdb D gene call, TRBD1, has no DNA to confirm it. Germline lookup yields CDR1 MNHNS and CDR2 SASEGT. The CDR3 has 19 amino acids. The CDR3 loop is CASSPLTPGQGGSNQPQHF.